Here is one T cell receptor (beta chain) with its context. CDR3 size: 16 residues. The germline CDR1 and CDR2 sequences are SEHNR and FQNEAQ (reference sequence). Between the trimmed V and J ends, which lost 5 bases and 9 bases, there was a span of 23 bases. This sample is drawn from a study of blood T cells in healthy people across ages. Next came a second PCR, run for about 6 to 11 cycles, which used a sample-barcoded 5' primer along with a J-beta primer mix. Template switching added a 12-random-nucleotide identifier to every cDNA molecule. TCRdb reprocessed the 5' RACE reads with MiXCR, giving one entry per CDR3 protein. This table has about 970,000 distinct CDR3 sequences, 45% to 60% appearing once.

Material: blood. The gene calls are TRBV7-9 and TRBJ2-1; the D is unclear. The origin of this receptor is an older woman in good health. CDR3 loop: CASSLRPSSTGGEQFF. CDR3 bases: TGTGCCAGCAGCCTTAGGCCTAGTTCTACCGGCGGTGAGCAGTTCTTC.